A selection of T cell receptor beta chains follows, all from one sample in a study of PD-1 blockade in classical Hodgkin lymphoma. Libraries were prepared by immunoSEQ multiplex PCR; TCRdb keeps only in-frame clonotypes and omits some of them. Among 25,000 to 35,000 clones listed, less than 80% were seen once. The sequencing used CD4+ T cells from blood, collected before the fourth cycle of nivolumab. Receptors originate from a human donor with classical Hodgkin lymphoma. Each CDR3 is given with its conserved first and last residue. Fields, in order: J gene, V gene, CDR3 protein.

J: TRBJ2-5
V: TRBV7-2
CDR3: CASLETWRDYPYQETQYF

J: TRBJ2-2
V: TRBV19
CDR3: CASSTPGQTNTGELFF

J: TRBJ2-3
V: TRBV5-1
CDR3: CASSQDRAQYF

J: TRBJ2-1
V: TRBV5-4
CDR3: CASKLAGGVDEQFF

J: TRBJ1-2
V: TRBV27
CDR3: CASSRLLAGDPYGYTF

J: TRBJ1-1
V: TRBV7-8
CDR3: CASSLVGDTEAFF

J: TRBJ2-1
V: TRBV11-2
CDR3: CASSPVGGLRNEQFF

J: TRBJ1-2
V: TRBV5-1
CDR3: CASSLQGAEGYTF

J: TRBJ1-2
V: TRBV19
CDR3: CASSIGIQGGGYTF

J: TRBJ1-5
V: TRBV27
CDR3: CASSPTRTFPQHF

J: TRBJ2-7
V: TRBV29-1
CDR3: CSVGGDHGVYF

J: TRBJ1-2
V: TRBV28
CDR3: CASSSGDYGYTF

J: TRBJ1-5
V: TRBV5-1
CDR3: CASSLDSGNQPQHF

J: TRBJ1-3
V: TRBV11-2
CDR3: CASSLQGDPGNTIYF

J: TRBJ2-2
V: TRBV5-1
CDR3: CASSRDRPANTGELFF

J: TRBJ2-2
V: TRBV4-3
CDR3: CASSQDPPLREWTGELFF

J: TRBJ2-7
V: TRBV6-1
CDR3: CASSDWTSLYEQYF

J: TRBJ2-5
V: TRBV9
CDR3: CASSSGLAQETQYF

J: TRBJ2-5
V: TRBV7-6
CDR3: CASSLERSRGDETQYF

J: TRBJ2-3
V: TRBV6-5
CDR3: CASRLAGVADTQYF

J: TRBJ2-3
V: TRBV6-6
CDR3: CASLSGVGTDTQYF

J: TRBJ1-4
V: TRBV19
CDR3: CASSMETTNEKLFF

J: TRBJ1-2
V: TRBV19
CDR3: CASSISTNRGRNGYTF

J: TRBJ1-1
V: TRBV7-3
CDR3: CASSPDSNMNTEAFF

J: TRBJ2-7
V: TRBV6-4
CDR3: CASGPGEQYF

J: TRBJ2-1
V: TRBV5-1
CDR3: CASSLDAGAGNEQFF

J: TRBJ1-1
V: TRBV28
CDR3: CASSLLGRGEAFF

J: TRBJ1-6
V: TRBV19
CDR3: CASSIGGQGDPLHF

J: TRBJ2-7
V: TRBV7-9
CDR3: CASSLDIGGGPSYEQYF

J: TRBJ2-5
V: TRBV28
CDR3: CASKNAQREIETQYF

J: TRBJ2-7
V: TRBV7-9
CDR3: CASSMTGRSYEQYF

J: TRBJ1-1
V: TRBV7-5
CDR3: CARRQQRPRVGYTEAFF

J: TRBJ1-1
V: TRBV5-6
CDR3: CASSLSRDRAWTEAFF

J: TRBJ1-4
V: TRBV5-1
CDR3: CASSRANNEKLFF

J: TRBJ2-7
V: TRBV6-1
CDR3: CASSSQGAGNEQYF

J: TRBJ2-3
V: TRBV28
CDR3: CASRQGSTDTQYF

J: TRBJ1-2
V: TRBV20-1
CDR3: CSGGVDGYTF

J: TRBJ2-3
V: TRBV9
CDR3: CASSVTAWGADTQYF

J: TRBJ1-2
V: TRBV4-3
CDR3: CASSQDGQGAHGYTF

J: TRBJ1-6
V: TRBV5-1
CDR3: CASSLTHRGQGSPLHF

J: TRBJ2-5
V: TRBV15
CDR3: CATSGRGWEETQYF

J: TRBJ1-3
V: TRBV7-9
CDR3: CASSSYRFLSGNTIYF

J: TRBJ2-7
V: TRBV18
CDR3: CASSGGQGAREQYF

J: TRBJ2-1
V: TRBV5-1
CDR3: CASSQLAGSSYNEQFF

J: TRBJ2-3
V: TRBV10-3
CDR3: CAIRLSGSTDTQYF

J: TRBJ2-7
V: TRBV6-5
CDR3: CASSRDRSYEQYF

J: TRBJ2-2
V: TRBV6-5
CDR3: CASSYEGGGTGELFF

J: TRBJ1-1
V: TRBV11-3
CDR3: CASSLVGSTEAFF

J: TRBJ1-1
V: TRBV19
CDR3: CASKGYVGNTEAFF

J: TRBJ2-7
V: TRBV6-5
CDR3: CASSPRPYEQYF